This entry lists 11 T cell receptor beta chains sequenced from one sample in a study of blood T cells in healthy people across ages. Through a sample-barcoded 5' primer and a J-beta primer mix, a second PCR was run for roughly 6 to 12 cycles. TCRdb itself ran the 5' RACE reads through MiXCR, one entry per CDR3 protein. The sample includes fewer than 1.5 million distinct CDR3 sequences, approximately 42% of them seen just once. The sequenced sample was blood. These receptor sequences come from a woman younger than 30 in good health.

This clonotype was recorded a few times. The V gene is TRBV9, the J gene TRBJ2-1, with TRBD2 identical over 10 bases. The DNA end lines up better with TRBJ2-7; the J call may be wrong. Germline values: CDR1 SGDLS, CDR2 YYNGEE. The CDR3 totals 16 residues. The CDR3 reads CASSASGGSSYNEQYF. The DNA of the CDR3 is TGTGCCAGCAGCGCTAGCGGGGGTAGCTCCTACAATGAGCAGTACTTC.

The chain employs TRBV19 and TRBJ1-2; D call uncertain. This CDR3 region has 15 residues. V was shortened by 7 bases and J by 4 bases, with 19 bases between the two germline ends. Germline V gene data show CDR1 as LNHDA and CDR2 as SQIVND (reference sequence). In DNA form, the CDR3 reads TGTGCCAGTACGCCCGGCAGAGGATATGGCTATGGCTACACCTTC. Its translation: CASTPGRGYGYGYTF.

The chain recombines TRBV6-5 with TRBJ1-2, with 9 bases that match TRBD1. The CDR3 extends over 14 amino acids. Trimming took 6 bases from V and 4 from J; bases not matched to a gene: 6. Per germline, CDR1 MNHEY and CDR2 SVGAGI. The CDR3 reads CASRGQGEFYGYTF. CDR3 in DNA: TGTGCCAGCAGGGGACAGGGTGAATTCTATGGCTACACCTTC.

In this sample, this clonotype turned up a few times. The V call is TRBV4-1, the J call TRBJ2-5, with 10 positions matching TRBD2. The CDR3 covers 17 residues. Germline CDR1 MGHRA, CDR2 YSYEKL. Trimming removed 2 bases from V and 2 bases from J; junction bases left unmatched: 8. For the CDR3, the DNA is TGCGCCAGCAGCCAAAGTTCCCGGACTAGCGGACAAGAGACCCAGTACTTC. It is translated as CASSQSSRTSGQETQYF.

The rearrangement links TRBV18 to TRBJ2-1; D unresolved. In germline, CDR1 is KGHSH, CDR2 LQKENI. The CDR3 is made up of 14 amino acids. The ends were cut back, 6 bases at V and 10 bases at J, with 19 bases in the middle. CDR3 sequence (DNA): TGTGCCAGCTCCCCCGTTACGAGTTCCTACGAGCAGTTCTTC. Translating it yields CASSPVTSSYEQFF.

V and J are TRBV6-5 and TRBJ2-5; unclear D gene. The better agreement between TRBJ2-7 and the DNA end casts doubt on the J call. The CDR3 runs 14 residues. The germline gives CDR1 MNHEY, CDR2 SVGAGI. The CDR3 loop reads CASSYASRVYEQYF. DNA for the CDR3: TGTGCCAGCAGTTACGCGAGTAGGGTCTACGAGCAGTACTTC.

This rearrangement joins TRBV25-1 to TRBJ1-4; possibly TRBD1 for D (6 bases). Germline CDR1 MGHDK, CDR2 SYGVNS. CDR3 length equals 15 residues. Trimming stripped 6 bases from V and 7 bases from J, with 18 bases between. The chain's CDR3 is CASRTHREGSEKLFF. The CDR3 DNA sequence: TGTGCCAGCAGAACACACAGGGAGGGGAGTGAAAAACTGTTTTTT.

The rearrangement uses TRBV27 and TRBJ2-3; TRBD1 agrees at 11 bases. Per the germline V gene, CDR1 is MNHEY and CDR2 is SMNVEV (reference sequence). The CDR3 length is 16 residues. The trim removed 5 bases at V and 3 bases at J, leaving 7 bases unmatched. The CDR3 is CASSRPGTGGTDTQYF. As DNA, the CDR3 is TGTGCCAGCAGTAGACCCGGGACAGGGGGAACAGATACGCAGTATTTT.

About this clonotype: One end of the junction fails to match germline, which may point to a read error. The chain is built from TRBV15 and TRBJ2-1; unclear D gene. The DNA matches TRBJ2-7 better at its end, which makes the J call doubtful. Germline V lookup: CDR1 LNHNV, CDR2 YYDKDF (reference sequence). The CDR3 sequence is 13 residues long. The chain's CDR3 is CVTSSESDNEQYF. The CDR3 DNA reads TGTGTCACCAGCAGCGAGTCCGACAATGAGCAGTACTTC.

This clonotype was observed a few times. The chain links TRBV12-3 or TRBV12-4 to TRBJ1-2; D is undetermined. The CDR3 is made up of 14 amino acids. V was trimmed by 6 bases and J by 8 bases, leaving 19 bases between them. As DNA, the CDR3 is TGTGCCAGCAGCTCCGTGGCAGTCTCTAGGGGCTACACCTTC. Its translation is CASSSVAVSRGYTF.

Details on this clonotype: One junction end disagrees with the germline gene, perhaps due to a read error. This sequence joins TRBV3-1 and TRBJ2-2; tentatively, D is TRBD1 or TRBD2 (5 bases each). This CDR3 spans 14 amino acids. CDR1 is LGHDT, CDR2 YNNKEL, per germline (reference sequence). This CDR3 reads CAGSQDRGGGELFF. As DNA, the CDR3 is TGTGCCGGCAGCCAAGATCGGGGCGGCGGAGAGCTGTTTTTT.